Shown below are 5 T cell receptor beta chains from a single sample sequenced in a study of shared clonotypes between healthy human individuals (dated by TCRdb to 2019 to 2021). The library was generated by the immunoSEQ multiplex PCR assay. Imported from immuneACCESS, the table was reduced by TCRdb to in-frame sequences with V and J called. These copies leave out some clones; in studies compared against another copy, an unresolved V gene accounts for under half, and the cause of the remainder is not known. For this sample there are around 1,000,000 clones; roughly 80% appear just once. Almost 0.9% of the sample goes to the ten largest clones. Material for sequencing was memory CD4+ T cells from PBMCs. The cell subset or site tag for this specimen amounts to: CD45RA-negative fraction. These receptors all come from a man aged 18-30 years in good health. Some clones in this sample may be carry-over from other donors' samples.

The J gene is TRBJ2-5, the V gene TRBV9, with D tentatively TRBD1 (6 bases). V was clipped by 2 bases and J by 4 bases, with 12 bases between them. CDR1 SGDLS and CDR2 YYNGEE come from the germline V gene. The CDR3 runs 14 residues. The CDR3 here is CASSVPGGSETQYF. The CDR3 nucleotides are TGTGCCAGCAGCGTGCCTGGGGGCTCAGAGACCCAGTACTTC.

The genes are TRBV9 and TRBJ2-2, with TRBD2 identical over 7 bases. The junction had 4 bases not matched to a gene; V was cut back by 3 bases and J by 2 bases. Germline V gene data show CDR1 as SGDLS and CDR2 as YYNGEE. This CDR3 is 15 amino acids long. CDR3 residues: CASSGLAPNTGELFF. Here the CDR3 DNA reads TGTGCCAGCAGCGGACTAGCACCCAACACCGGGGAGCTGTTTTTT. Combining the CDR3 with reference TRBV9 and TRBJ2-2 gives the whole variable domain DSGVTQTPKHLITATGQRVTLRCSPRSGDLSVYWYQQSLDQGLQFLIQYYNGEERAKGNILERFSAQQFPDLHSELNLSSLELGDSALYFCASSGLAPNTGELFFGEGSRLTVL.

The chain couples TRBV5-6 to TRBJ2-1; TRBD2 aligns across 8 bases. The J segment lost 8 bases and the V segment lost 3 bases, leaving 7 bases of the junction unmatched. This CDR3 region has 14 residues. Germline CDR1 is SGHDT and CDR2 is YYEEEE. CDR3 nucleotide sequence: TGTGCCAGCAGCTCCGGGACTAGTTTCGATGAGCAGTTCTTC. Translating it yields CASSSGTSFDEQFF.

This chain joins TRBV10-3 and TRBJ1-2; a weak D match, TRBD1 (6 bases). V lost 0 bases, J lost 5 bases, and 13 bases lay in between. The length of the CDR3 is 15 residues. Germline CDR1 is ENHRY and CDR2 is SYGVKD. The CDR3 sequence: CAISESGRGFYGYTF. CDR3 bases: TGTGCCATCAGTGAGTCGGGCAGGGGCTTTTATGGCTACACCTTC.

V gene TRBV15 combines with J gene TRBJ2-7, with D perhaps TRBD1 or TRBD2 (5 bases each). This CDR3 region has 16 residues. Germline CDR1 reads LNHNV; CDR2 reads YYDKDF (reference sequence). V was pared by 3 bases and J by 5 bases, with 20 bases between. In nucleotides, the CDR3 is TGTGCCACCAGCAGGGCCCCGGGGCTGGTGTGGAACGAGCAGTACTTC. This sequence encodes CATSRAPGLVWNEQYF.